This T cell receptor (beta chain) was found in a study of OX40 agonist ivuxolimab in advanced cancers. The CDR3 totals 15 residues. Per germline, CDR1 KGHSH and CDR2 LQKENI. V shed 3 bases and J shed 2 bases, with 13 bases lying between them. Study-level results: Low levels of normalized T-cell clonal expansion also appeared in some nonresponders. Doses of 0.1 to 3.0 mg/kg were accompanied by clonal expansion of CD4+ and CD8+ blood T cells by week 6. Partial responders at 0.1-3.0 mg/kg showed near-lowest clonal expansion.

Baseline was the first blood sampling point, followed by cycle 4 day 1 and cycle 7 day 1. A word on this clone: Its antigen is not identified.

Assay: immunoSEQ multiplex PCR; the TCRdb copy retains only in-frame clones and omits some. This sample has approximately 60,000 clones, with around nine tenths found just once. V usage is TRBV18 and J usage is TRBJ1-1; D is undetermined. This TCR was recovered from an adult with an advanced solid tumor such as melanoma, head and neck, liver or kidney cancer. The source was CD4+ or CD8+ T cells sorted from blood, collected in a trial of the OX40 agonist ivuxolimab. CDR3 protein: CASSPGSLPNTEAFF. The CDR3, as DNA: TGTGCCAGCTCACCGGGGAGCCTCCCAAACACTGAAGCTTTCTTT.